What follows are 18 T cell receptor beta chains derived from one specimen sequenced in a study of cytomegalovirus exposure and HLA in healthy donors. The PCR had 60 Vbeta and 13 Jbeta primers. Only in-frame clones appear in the TCRdb table, and some are missing; sequencing was by immunoSEQ multiplex PCR. Of 100,000 or so clones in the sample, about 79% were seen once. The source material was PBMCs. These TCRs come from a female donor in good health and CMV-seropositive.

The gene calls are TRBV19 and TRBJ1-4; 9 nucleotides match TRBD1. Germline V gives CDR1 LNHDA, CDR2 SQIVND (reference sequence). V shed 5 bases and J 7 bases; nucleotides not matched to a gene: 11. The CDR3 sequence is 16 residues long. Here the CDR3 DNA reads TGTGCCAGTAGTGAATACTCCGGGACAGGGTCTGAAAAACTGTTTTTT. Amino acid sequence: CASSEYSGTGSEKLFF.

Here the CDR3 reads CASSPGKTGQGSNQPQHF. The CDR3 DNA follows: TGTGCCAGCTCACCGGGAAAGACGGGACAGGGAAGCAATCAGCCCCAGCATTTT. The chain links TRBV18 to TRBJ1-5; 9 bases match TRBD1. The CDR3 consists of 18 residues. Germline CDR1 KGHSH, CDR2 LQKENI. V gave up 3 bases and J gave up 1 base; unmatched junction bases: 10.

This chain joins TRBV6-5 and TRBJ2-7; a weak D match, TRBD2 (5 bases). Per germline, CDR1 MNHEY and CDR2 SVGAGI. The length of the CDR3 is 14 residues. With 2 bases removed from V and 2 bases from J, the gap between germline ends came to 10 bases. CDR3 residues: CASSYSGGPYEQYF. The CDR3 nucleotides read TGTGCCAGCAGTTACAGCGGCGGACCCTACGAGCAGTACTTC.

CDR3: CASSQGKSAQQFF. The CDR3 DNA follows: TGTGCCAGCAGCCAAGGAAAGTCAGCGCAGCAGTTCTTC. V is TRBV4-2 and J is TRBJ2-1; D gene ambiguous. V shed 1 base and J shed 11 bases, with 12 bases lying between them. This CDR3 is built from 13 residues. The germline V gene encodes CDR1 LGHNA and CDR2 YNFKEQ.

The V and J genes are TRBV25-1 and TRBJ2-2, with TRBD1 matching 8 bases. The CDR3 is 13 residues long. The germline gives CDR1 MGHDK, CDR2 SYGVNS. Trimming took 10 bases from V and 1 from J; bases not matched to a gene: 2. CDR3 nucleotides: TGTGCCACCAGGGGGCGGAACACCGGGGAGCTGTTTTTT. It translates to CATRGRNTGELFF.

This clone is a singleton in its sample. The J gene is TRBJ2-5, the V gene TRBV29-1; 8 nucleotides match TRBD1. The V gene end was trimmed by 4 bases and the J gene end by 1 base; junction bases not matched to a gene: 5. This CDR3 contains 14 residues. Germline loops: CDR1 SQVTM, CDR2 ANQGSEA. The CDR3 loop reads CSVGQGAPQETQYF. The CDR3 bases are TGCAGCGTTGGGCAGGGGGCGCCCCAAGAGACCCAGTACTTC.

V gene TRBV5-4 combines with J gene TRBJ2-5, with TRBD1 identical over 9 bases. The J call is in doubt because the DNA end fits TRBJ2-7 better. The CDR3 has 15 residues. Looked up from germline, CDR1 is SGHNT and CDR2 is YYREEE (reference sequence). The DNA for the CDR3 is TGTGCCAGCAGCCCCGGGACAGGGAGGAACTACGAGCAGTACTTC. Its translation: CASSPGTGRNYEQYF.

Concerning this clone: The junction does not match germline at one end; this may be a read error. The chain links TRBV10-2 to TRBJ2-4, with TRBD2 matching over 7 bases. The CDR3 is 15 amino acids. Germline V gene lookup returns CDR1 WSHSY and CDR2 SAAADI. CDR3 in amino acids: CASRVLADPGNSQYF. CDR3 nucleotide sequence: TGCGCCAGCAGAGTTCTAGCGGACCCTGGAAACAGTCAGTACTTC.

The chain is built from TRBV5-1 and TRBJ2-1, with D maybe TRBD2 (6 bases). Trimming removed 4 bases from V and 8 bases from J, with 7 bases in between. This CDR3 is built from 11 residues. Germline lookup yields CDR1 SGHRS and CDR2 YFSETQ. CDR3 nucleotide sequence: TGCGCCAGCAGCCCGGGAGATGAGCAGTTCTTC. This translates into CASSPGDEQFF.

The chain has TRBV5-1 and TRBJ1-2; D not resolved. CDR1 is SGHRS, CDR2 YFSETQ, per germline. V shed 3 bases and J shed 1 base, with 7 bases lying between them. The CDR3 loop spans 13 amino acids. This chain's CDR3 is CASSSGNNYGYTF. In DNA, the CDR3 is TGCGCCAGCAGCTCAGGCAATAACTATGGCTACACCTTC.

The V call is TRBV11-2, the J call TRBJ2-2, with D unclear. Germline CDR1 and CDR2: SGHAT and FQNNGV. The CDR3 runs 18 residues. The germline V and J ends were trimmed by 0 bases and 1 base, with 15 bases remaining between them. DNA of the CDR3: TGTGCCAGCAGCTTAGAGCCCCCGGTAGCCCAGAACACCGGGGAGCTGTTTTTT. Translation gives CASSLEPPVAQNTGELFF.

This chain links TRBV15 with TRBJ2-7; TRBD1 matches 7 bases. Germline CDR1 LNHNV, CDR2 YYDKDF (reference sequence). With V trimmed by 0 bases and J by 2 bases, 4 bases remained unmatched. The CDR3 extends over 15 amino acids. The CDR3 DNA sequence: TGTGCCACCAGCAGAGAGCAGGGGGAAGCCTACGAGCAGTACTTC. Translation: CATSREQGEAYEQYF.

The chain links TRBV13 to TRBJ2-3; TRBD2 aligns across 8 bases. The CDR3 contains 15 residues. Trimming took 4 bases from V and 3 from J; bases not matched to a gene: 6. Germline V gene lookup returns CDR1 PRHDT and CDR2 FYEKMQ (reference sequence). This CDR3 is CASSSGGAGTDTQYF. CDR3 in DNA: TGTGCCAGCAGCTCCGGGGGGGCGGGGACAGATACGCAGTATTTT.

This chain links TRBV19 with TRBJ1-1; 10 bases line up with TRBD1. The CDR3 loop spans 14 amino acids. With V trimmed by 5 bases and J by 4 bases, 4 bases remained unmatched. The germline V gene has CDR1 LNHDA and CDR2 SQIVND (reference sequence). The CDR3 spells CASSPGTGVTEAFF. Here the CDR3 DNA reads TGTGCCAGTAGTCCCGGGACAGGGGTCACTGAAGCTTTCTTT.

CDR3 in DNA: TGTGCCAGAAGCCGCCGCGGACTAGCGATTTGTAGGGAGACCCAGTACTTC. Its protein is CARSRRGLAICRETQYF. The genes are TRBV7-5 and TRBJ2-5; TRBD2, the table's D call, was not compared with the DNA. TRBV7-5 corresponds to a pseudogene. The CDR3 runs to 17 residues.

This clone was recorded once. This chain links TRBV4-1 with TRBJ1-5, with 11 bases identical to TRBD1. Losses at the gene ends were 2 bases for V and 1 base for J; bases not matched to a gene: 7. The CDR3 is 18 residues long. CDR1 is MGHRA and CDR2 is YSYEKL in the germline V gene. Here the CDR3 reads CASSQTPGQGGSNQPQHF. The CDR3 bases are TGCGCCAGCAGCCAAACCCCGGGACAGGGGGGAAGCAATCAGCCCCAGCATTTT.

This clone was recorded only once. J is TRBJ1-5 and V is TRBV7-7; 8 nucleotides agree with TRBD1. CDR3 length equals 14 residues. V lost 4 bases and J lost 6; bases outside the gene matches: 5. CDR1 and CDR2 from the germline V gene are SSHAT and FNYEAQ (reference sequence). Written as DNA, the CDR3 is TGTGCCAGCAGCTGCCGGGACAGGCTTCAGCCCCAGCATTTT. Encoded protein: CASSCRDRLQPQHF.

The chain employs TRBV12-5 and TRBJ2-7; TRBD1 matches at 8 bases. This CDR3 contains 14 residues. Per the germline V gene, CDR1 is LGHNT and CDR2 is FRNRAP. V lost 4 bases and J lost 0; bases outside the gene matches: 2. This chain's CDR3 is CASGSGQVSYEQYF. The CDR3 region has the DNA TGTGCTAGTGGTTCGGGACAGGTCTCCTACGAGCAGTACTTC.